The 11 T cell receptor beta chains given below trace back to one sample, sequenced in a study of cytomegalovirus exposure and HLA in healthy donors. Researchers ran the PCR with 60 Vbeta and 13 Jbeta primers. This table comes from immunoSEQ multiplex PCR, and its TCRdb copy is limited to in-frame clones, with some not included. The sample lists around 93,000 clones, about 66% occurring once. Sequenced sample: PBMCs. The receptors originated from a boy between 10 and 17 years old in good health and CMV-seropositive.

This chain uses TRBV29-1 with TRBJ2-7, with TRBD2 identical over 12 bases. The CDR3 has 14 amino acids. Per germline, CDR1 SQVTM and CDR2 ANQGSEA. V lost 7 bases to trimming and J lost 4 bases; unmatched junction nucleotides: 8. The CDR3 nucleotides are TGCAGCGCCCGAACTAGCGGGAGGAGGTACGAGCAGTACTTC. As protein: CSARTSGRRYEQYF.

This clone has just one count. The DNA of the CDR3 is TGTGCTAGTGGTTTAGCGGGGGGGCGATGGAATGAGCAGTTCTTC. Its translation: CASGLAGGRWNEQFF. The rearrangement links TRBV12-5 to TRBJ2-1; 10 bases are shared with TRBD2. With V trimmed by 3 bases and J by 7 bases, 6 bases remained unmatched. Per germline, CDR1 LGHNT and CDR2 FRNRAP. The CDR3 is 15 residues long.

This chain joins TRBV4-3 and TRBJ2-1; 13 nucleotides match TRBD2. CDR3 length equals 17 residues. The junction had 3 bases not matched to a gene; V was cut back by 4 bases and J by 0 bases. Germline V gene sequence: CDR1 LGHNA, CDR2 YSLEER. In DNA, the CDR3 is TGCGCCAGCAGCCCTCGGACTAGCGGGAGCTCCTACAATGAGCAGTTCTTC. It translates to CASSPRTSGSSYNEQFF.

The V and J genes are TRBV11-2 and TRBJ1-3; D is unclear. V was shortened by 4 bases and J by 0 bases, with 13 bases between the two germline ends. The CDR3 spans 16 residues. CDR1 is SGHAT and CDR2 is FQNNGV in the germline V gene. CDR3 nucleotide sequence: TGTGCCAGCAGCTCCAGATTGAGGAGCTCTGGAAACACCATATATTTT. Its protein is CASSSRLRSSGNTIYF.

The CDR3 sequence: CSVGTGDEKLFF. CDR3 DNA sequence: TGCAGCGTTGGGACAGGCGATGAAAAACTGTTTTTT. This rearrangement joins TRBV29-1 to TRBJ1-4; 7 bases line up with TRBD1. Germline-derived CDR1 and CDR2 are SQVTM and ANQGSEA. The J segment lost 6 bases and the V segment lost 4 bases, leaving 2 bases of the junction unmatched. The CDR3 totals 12 residues. Full variable domain (missing parts from reference TRBV29-1 and TRBJ1-4): SAVISQKPSRDICQRGTSLTIQCQVDSQVTMMFWYRQQPGQSLTLIATANQGSEATYESGFVIDKFPISRPNLTFSTLTVSNMSPEDSSIYLCSVGTGDEKLFFGSGTQLSVL.

The chain uses TRBV6-5 and TRBJ2-3; 8 bases are a match to TRBD2. CDR3 length: 15 residues. Germline V gene data show CDR1 as MNHEY and CDR2 as SVGAGI. J lost 10 bases, V lost 0 bases, and 9 bases had no gene match. The CDR3 spells CASSYSTGRVAAQYF. Here the CDR3 DNA reads TGTGCCAGCAGTTACTCTACCGGGAGGGTCGCAGCGCAGTATTTT.

As regards this clone: The junction departs from the called germline gene at one end, perhaps through a read error. V gene TRBV7-9 combines with J gene TRBJ2-7; 7 bases fit TRBD1. The CDR3 is 14 residues long. Germline loops: CDR1 SEHNR, CDR2 FQNEAQ (reference sequence). DNA of the CDR3: TGTTCCAGCAGCTTAGACGGGACAGACAACGAGCAGTACTTC. Protein product: CSSSLDGTDNEQYF.

There are a few counts of this clone. The chain couples TRBV28 to TRBJ1-6, with TRBD1 matching 7 bases. Germline-derived CDR1 and CDR2 are MDHEN and SYDVKM. The V and J ends lost 7 bases and 10 bases, in that order; junction bases with no gene match: 4. The CDR3 has 12 residues. CDR3 coding DNA: TGTGCCAGCAAAACAGGGGTCTCACCCCTCCACTTT. Translated, it gives CASKTGVSPLHF.

For this clone: Mismatch with germline at one junction end may stem from a read error. The chain employs TRBV7-9 and TRBJ2-7; D may be TRBD2 (5 bases). Germline V gene data show CDR1 as SEHNR and CDR2 as FQNEAQ (reference sequence). The CDR3 covers 12 residues. The CDR3 reads CSSEGRGREQYF. In nucleotides, the CDR3 is TGTTCCAGCGAAGGACGGGGTAGGGAGCAGTACTTC.

There are a few counts of this clone. The chain joins TRBV7-2 to TRBJ2-3; the match to TRBD1 covers 10 bases. This CDR3 has 17 residues. Losses at the gene ends were 5 bases for V and 6 bases for J; bases not matched to a gene: 14. The V gene's germline CDR1 is SGHTA and CDR2 FQGNSA. CDR3 loop: CASSRRTGGVSVDTQYF. For the CDR3, the DNA is TGTGCCAGCAGCAGACGGACAGGGGGTGTTTCGGTGGATACGCAGTATTTT.

The V gene is TRBV9, the J gene TRBJ1-2; D possibly corresponds to TRBD1 (5 bases). This CDR3 region has 13 residues. Germline CDR1 is SGDLS and CDR2 is YYNGEE. V dropped 3 bases and J dropped 7 bases, with 13 bases sitting between them. The CDR3 spells CASSGRRDGGYTF. As DNA, the CDR3 is TGTGCCAGCAGCGGAAGGCGGGACGGTGGCTACACCTTC.